This entry describes one T cell receptor beta chain. This table comes from immunoSEQ multiplex PCR, and its TCRdb copy is limited to in-frame clones, with some not included. The table has over 250,000 clones, about nine tenths seen once. The data were taken from a study of blood T cell repertoires in COVID-19. Study-level background: Samples of COVID-19 (acute and convalescent) were obtained from the United States, Italy and Spain.

The germline gives CDR1 MNHEY, CDR2 SVGAGI. The CDR3 is made up of 14 amino acids. Trimming shortened V by 2 bases and J by 4 bases, and 12 bases separated the two germline ends. The specimen was peripheral blood. The receptor was derived from a man between 35 and 55 years old who had recovered from COVID-19. The genes are TRBV6-5 and TRBJ2-7, with a tentative D call TRBD2 (5 bases). The CDR3 spells CASSYGSTSYEQYF. The CDR3 region has the DNA TGTGCCAGCAGTTACGGGAGCACGAGTTACGAGCAGTACTTC.